This T cell receptor (beta chain) was documented in a study of shared clonotypes between healthy human individuals. Original analysis: Filtering differed for immunoSEQ, which gave only junction sequences without quality scores. Here immunoSEQ multiplex PCR was the method, and the copy in TCRdb shows in-frame clones only, minus some. V, J and clone size derive from that table, while D and trimming were established from the DNA sequence. The top ten clones hold about 0.12% of a sample with hundreds of thousands of clones, 95% to 96% of them seen once. V lost 5 bases and J lost 4, with 9 bases in between. Germline values: CDR1 SNHLY, CDR2 FYNNEI. This CDR3 is built from 12 residues. Study outcomes and limitations: The study sampled only blood, and tissue repertoires likely differ. Estimated richness values were generally larger in naive subsets than in memory subsets.

Cells designated naive CD8 were CD45RO-negative and were positively selected for CCR7, with terminally differentiated effector memory CD45RA+ cells excluded. Study donors comprised healthy, HIV-negative adults devoid of recent acute infection or vaccination. Points on this clone: Antigen: not known.

This chain joins TRBV2 and TRBJ2-7, with D uncertain. The origin of this receptor is a woman in her thirties in good health. The sequenced sample was naive CD8+ T cells sorted from blood. The DNA of the CDR3 is TGTGCCAGCAGTTCCCTCGGGTACGAGCAGTACTTC. This encodes CASSSLGYEQYF.